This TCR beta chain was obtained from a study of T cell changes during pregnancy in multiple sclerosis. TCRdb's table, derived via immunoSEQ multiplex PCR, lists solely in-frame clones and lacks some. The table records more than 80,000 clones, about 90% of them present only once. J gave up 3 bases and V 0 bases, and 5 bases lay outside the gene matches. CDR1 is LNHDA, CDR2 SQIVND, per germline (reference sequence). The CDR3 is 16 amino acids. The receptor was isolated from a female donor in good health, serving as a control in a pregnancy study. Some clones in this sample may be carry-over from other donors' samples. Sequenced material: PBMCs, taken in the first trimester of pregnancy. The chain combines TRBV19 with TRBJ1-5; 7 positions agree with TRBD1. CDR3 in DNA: TGTGCCAGTAGTATAGAAAAGGGACAGTTCAATCAGCCCCAGCATTTT. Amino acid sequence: CASSIEKGQFNQPQHF.